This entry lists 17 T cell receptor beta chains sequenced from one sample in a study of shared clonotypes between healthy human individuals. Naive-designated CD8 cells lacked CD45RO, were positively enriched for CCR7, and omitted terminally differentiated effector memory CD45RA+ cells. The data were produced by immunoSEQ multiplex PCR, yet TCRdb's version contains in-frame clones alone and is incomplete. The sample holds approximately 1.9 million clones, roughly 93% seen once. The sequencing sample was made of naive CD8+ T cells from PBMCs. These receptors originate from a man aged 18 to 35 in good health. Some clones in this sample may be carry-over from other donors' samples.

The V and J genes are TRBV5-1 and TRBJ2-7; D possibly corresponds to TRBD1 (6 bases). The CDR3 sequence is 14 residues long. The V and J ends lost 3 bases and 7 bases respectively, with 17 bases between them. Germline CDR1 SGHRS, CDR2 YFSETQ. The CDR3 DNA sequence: TGCGCCAGCAGCTGGAAGACAGGCACTGGGGAGCAGTACTTC. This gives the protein CASSWKTGTGEQYF.

CDR3 nucleotide sequence: TGTGCCAGCACACAAGGGGGAAGCAATCAGCCCCAGCATTTT. Protein product: CASTQGGSNQPQHF. This sequence joins TRBV6-5 and TRBJ1-5, with D possibly matching TRBD1 (6 bases). The germline CDR1 and CDR2 sequences are MNHEY and SVGAGI. Trimming took 7 bases from V and 1 from J, leaving 11 bases between them. CDR3 length equals 14 residues.

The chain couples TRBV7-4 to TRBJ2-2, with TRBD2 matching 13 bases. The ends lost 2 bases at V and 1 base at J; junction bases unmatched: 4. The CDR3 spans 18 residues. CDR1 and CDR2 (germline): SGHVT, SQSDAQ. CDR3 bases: TGTGCCAGCAGCTTAAACGGACTAGCGGGGGAGAACACCGGGGAGCTGTTTTTT. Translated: CASSLNGLAGENTGELFF.

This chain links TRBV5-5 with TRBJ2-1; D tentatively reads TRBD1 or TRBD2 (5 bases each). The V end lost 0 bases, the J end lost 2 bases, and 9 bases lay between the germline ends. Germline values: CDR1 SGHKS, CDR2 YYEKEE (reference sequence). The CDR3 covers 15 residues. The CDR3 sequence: CASSLVGDAYNEQFF. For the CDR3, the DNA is TGTGCCAGCAGCTTGGTAGGGGACGCCTACAATGAGCAGTTCTTC. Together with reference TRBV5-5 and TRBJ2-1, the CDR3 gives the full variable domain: DAGVTQSPTHLIKTRGQQVTLRCSPISGHKSVSWYQQVLGQGPQFIFQYYEKEERGRGNFPDRFSARQFPNYSSELNVNALLLGDSALYLCASSLVGDAYNEQFFGPGTRLTVL.

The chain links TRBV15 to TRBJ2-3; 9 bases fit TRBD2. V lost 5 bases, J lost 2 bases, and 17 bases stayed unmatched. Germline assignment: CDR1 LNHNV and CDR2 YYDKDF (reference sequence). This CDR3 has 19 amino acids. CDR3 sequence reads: CATSLGGLAGSLATDTQYF. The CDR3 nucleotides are TGTGCCACCAGCCTGGGTGGGCTAGCGGGATCGCTCGCCACAGATACGCAGTATTTT. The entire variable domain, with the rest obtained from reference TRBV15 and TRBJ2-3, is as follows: DAMVIQNPRYQVTQFGKPVTLSCSQTLNHNVMYWYQQKSSQAPKLLFHYYDKDFNNEADTPDNFQSRRPNTSFCFLDIRSPGLGDTAMYLCATSLGGLAGSLATDTQYFGPGTRLTVL.

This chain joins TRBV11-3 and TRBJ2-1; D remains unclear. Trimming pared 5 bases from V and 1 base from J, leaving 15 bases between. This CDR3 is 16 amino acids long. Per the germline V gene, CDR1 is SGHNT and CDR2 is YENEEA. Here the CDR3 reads CASSPDGRASYNEQFF. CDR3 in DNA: TGTGCCAGCAGCCCTGACGGGCGAGCGTCCTACAATGAGCAGTTCTTC.

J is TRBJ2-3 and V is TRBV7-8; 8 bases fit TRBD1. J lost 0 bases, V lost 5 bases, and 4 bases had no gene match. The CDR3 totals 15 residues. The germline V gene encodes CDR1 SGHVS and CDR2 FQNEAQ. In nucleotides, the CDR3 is TGTGCCAGCAGCCCCGGACAGGGTAGCACAGATACGCAGTATTTT. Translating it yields CASSPGQGSTDTQYF.

CDR3 in amino acids: CASSPRIKVGTDTQYF. CDR3 in DNA: TGTGCCAGCAGCCCGAGAATTAAGGTGGGCACAGATACGCAGTATTTT. The V and J genes are TRBV7-8 and TRBJ2-3, with unresolved D. Deletions cut 5 bases from V and 1 base from J, with 16 bases between. This CDR3 contains 16 residues. Germline V gene data show CDR1 as SGHVS and CDR2 as FQNEAQ.

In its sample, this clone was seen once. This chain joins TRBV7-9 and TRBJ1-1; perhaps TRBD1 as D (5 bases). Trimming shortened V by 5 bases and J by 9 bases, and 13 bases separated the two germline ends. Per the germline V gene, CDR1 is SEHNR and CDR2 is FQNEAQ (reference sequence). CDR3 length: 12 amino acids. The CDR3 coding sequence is TGTGCCAGCAGCGCGGCGACAGCCCAAGCTTTCTTT. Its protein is CASSAATAQAFF.

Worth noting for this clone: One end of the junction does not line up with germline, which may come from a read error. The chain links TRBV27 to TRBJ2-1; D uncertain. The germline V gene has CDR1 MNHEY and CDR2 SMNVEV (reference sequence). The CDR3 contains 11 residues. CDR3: CASISFNEQFF. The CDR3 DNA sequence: TGTGCCAGCATTTCCTTCAATGAGCAGTTCTTC.

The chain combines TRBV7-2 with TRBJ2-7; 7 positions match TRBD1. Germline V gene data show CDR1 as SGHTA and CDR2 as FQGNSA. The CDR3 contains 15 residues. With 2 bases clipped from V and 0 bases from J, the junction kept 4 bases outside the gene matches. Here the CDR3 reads CASSLTGEFSYEQYF. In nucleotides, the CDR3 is TGTGCCAGCAGCTTAACAGGGGAGTTCTCCTACGAGCAGTACTTC.

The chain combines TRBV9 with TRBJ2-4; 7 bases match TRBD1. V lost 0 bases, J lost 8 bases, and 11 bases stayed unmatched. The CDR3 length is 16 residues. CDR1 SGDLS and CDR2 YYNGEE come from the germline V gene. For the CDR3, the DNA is TGTGCCAGCAGCGTAGAGGGGGACAGAACTCCAGACATTCAGTACTTC. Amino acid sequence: CASSVEGDRTPDIQYF.

The CDR3 reads CASSQNGIHEQYF. As DNA, the CDR3 is TGTGCCAGCAGTCAGAATGGTATTCACGAGCAGTACTTC. The gene calls are TRBV6-5 and TRBJ2-7; no clear D. V was cut by 5 bases and J by 5 bases, with 13 bases left in between. This CDR3 contains 13 residues. Germline CDR1 reads MNHEY; CDR2 reads SVGAGI.

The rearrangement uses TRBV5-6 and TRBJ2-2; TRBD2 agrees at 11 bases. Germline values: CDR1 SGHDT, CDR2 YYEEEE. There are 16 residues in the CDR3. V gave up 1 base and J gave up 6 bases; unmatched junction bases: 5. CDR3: CASSLPSGRSAGELFF. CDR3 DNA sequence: TGTGCCAGCAGCTTGCCTAGCGGGAGGTCGGCCGGGGAGCTGTTTTTT.

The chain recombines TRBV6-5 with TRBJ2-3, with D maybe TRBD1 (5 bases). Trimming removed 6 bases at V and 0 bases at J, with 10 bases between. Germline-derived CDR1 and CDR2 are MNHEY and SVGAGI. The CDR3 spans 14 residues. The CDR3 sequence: CASRPDSSTDTQYF. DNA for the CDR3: TGTGCCAGCAGACCTGACAGTAGCACAGATACGCAGTATTTT.

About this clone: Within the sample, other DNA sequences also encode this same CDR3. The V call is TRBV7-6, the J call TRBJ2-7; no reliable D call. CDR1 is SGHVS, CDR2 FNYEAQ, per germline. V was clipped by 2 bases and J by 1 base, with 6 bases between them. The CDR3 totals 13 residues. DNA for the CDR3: TGTGCCAGCAGCTTAAGTGGGTCCTACGAGCAGTACTTC. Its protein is CASSLSGSYEQYF.

This chain's CDR3 is CASSAGGGTDTQYF. Here the CDR3 DNA reads TGTGCCAGCAGCGCTGGGGGTGGCACAGATACGCAGTATTTT. The chain recombines TRBV5-4 with TRBJ2-3, with D possibly called TRBD1 or TRBD2 (5 bases each). V lost 4 bases and J 1 base, leaving 10 bases between the germline ends. The CDR3 totals 14 residues. In germline, CDR1 is SGHNT, CDR2 YYREEE (reference sequence). Full variable domain (rest looked up from reference TRBV5-4 and TRBJ2-3): ETGVTQSPTHLIKTRGQQVTLRCSSQSGHNTVSWYQQALGQGPQFIFQYYREEENGRGNFPPRFSGLQFPNYSSELNVNALELDDSALYLCASSAGGGTDTQYFGPGTRLTVL.